This T cell receptor (beta chain) appears in the sequencing data of a study of response to subunit inactivated influenza vaccine. From the RT-PCR reads, TCRdb called clonotypes with MiXCR, one entry per CDR3 protein. The sample has hundreds of thousands of distinct CDR3 sequences; less than 20% are singletons. With 4 bases clipped from V and 4 bases from J, the junction kept 8 bases outside the gene matches. CDR3 length: 17 amino acids. The germline CDR1 and CDR2 sequences are SGDLS and YYNGEE. The sequences come from PBMCs from blood, collected more than 4 days after vaccination. This clonotype was obtained from a man aged 50-59 years who received an inactivated influenza vaccine. The chain links TRBV9 to TRBJ2-2; 12 bases map to TRBD1. The CDR3 sequence: CASSLPRDRGPTGELFF. CDR3 DNA: TGTGCCAGCAGCCTCCCCCGGGACAGGGGGCCCACCGGGGAGCTGTTTTTT.